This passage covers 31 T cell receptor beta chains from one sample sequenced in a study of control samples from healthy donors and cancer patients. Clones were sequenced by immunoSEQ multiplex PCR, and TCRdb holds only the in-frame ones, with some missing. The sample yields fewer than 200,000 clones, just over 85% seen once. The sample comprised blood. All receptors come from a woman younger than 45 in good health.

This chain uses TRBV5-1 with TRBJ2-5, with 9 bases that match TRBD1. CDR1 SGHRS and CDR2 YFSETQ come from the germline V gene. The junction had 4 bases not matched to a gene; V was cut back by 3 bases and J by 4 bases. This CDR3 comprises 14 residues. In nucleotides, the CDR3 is TGCGCCAGCAGCTCCCCGGGACAGGGAGAGACCCAGTACTTC. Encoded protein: CASSSPGQGETQYF.

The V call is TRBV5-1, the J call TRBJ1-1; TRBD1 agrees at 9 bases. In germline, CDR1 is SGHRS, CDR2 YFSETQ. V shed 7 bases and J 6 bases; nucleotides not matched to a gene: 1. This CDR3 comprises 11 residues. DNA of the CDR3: TGCGCCAGCGGGACAGGGTCTGAAGCTTTCTTT. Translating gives CASGTGSEAFF.

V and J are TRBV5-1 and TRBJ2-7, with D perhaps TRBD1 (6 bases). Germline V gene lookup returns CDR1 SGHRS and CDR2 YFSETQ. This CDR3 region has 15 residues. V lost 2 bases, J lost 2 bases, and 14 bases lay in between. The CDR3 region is CASSLNWGPPYEQYF. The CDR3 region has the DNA TGCGCCAGCAGCTTAAATTGGGGGCCTCCCTACGAGCAGTACTTC. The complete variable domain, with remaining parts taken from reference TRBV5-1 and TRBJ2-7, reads KAGVTQTPRYLIKTRGQQVTLSCSPISGHRSVSWYQQTPGQGLQFLFEYFSETQRNKGNFPGRFSGRQFSNSRSEMNVSTLELGDSALYLCASSLNWGPPYEQYFGPGTRLTVT.

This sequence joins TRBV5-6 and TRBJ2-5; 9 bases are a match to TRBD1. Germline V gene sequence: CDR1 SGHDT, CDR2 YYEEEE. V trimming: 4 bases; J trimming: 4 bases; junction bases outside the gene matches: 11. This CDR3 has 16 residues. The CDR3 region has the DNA TGTGCCAGCAGCGGCCCCCCCCGACAGGGGGGAGAGACCCAGTACTTC. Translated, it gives CASSGPPRQGGETQYF.

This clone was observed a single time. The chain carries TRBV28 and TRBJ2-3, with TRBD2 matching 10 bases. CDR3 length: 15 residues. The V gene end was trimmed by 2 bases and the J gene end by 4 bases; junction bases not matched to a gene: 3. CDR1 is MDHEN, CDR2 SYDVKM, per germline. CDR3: CASSLLAGVSDTQYF. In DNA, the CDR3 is TGTGCCAGCAGTTTACTAGCGGGAGTGTCAGATACGCAGTATTTT.

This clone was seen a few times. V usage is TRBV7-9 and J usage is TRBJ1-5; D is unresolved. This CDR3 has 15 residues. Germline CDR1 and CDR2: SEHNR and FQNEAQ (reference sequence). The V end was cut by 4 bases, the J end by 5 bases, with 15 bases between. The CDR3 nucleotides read TGTGCCAGCAGCTCCGGGAGAAGAAGGGATCAGCCCCAGCATTTT. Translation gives CASSSGRRRDQPQHF.

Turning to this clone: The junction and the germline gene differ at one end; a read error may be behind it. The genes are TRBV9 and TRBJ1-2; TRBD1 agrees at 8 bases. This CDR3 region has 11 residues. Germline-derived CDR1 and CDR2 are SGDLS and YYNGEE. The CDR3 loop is CATGQGSRRAF. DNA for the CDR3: TGTGCCACCGGACAGGGATCGAGGCGGGCCTTC. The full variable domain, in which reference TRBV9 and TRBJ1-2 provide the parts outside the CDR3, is DSGVTQTPKHLITATGQRVTLRCSPRSGDLSVYWYQQSLDQGLQFLIQYYNGEERAKGNILERFSAQQFPDLHSELNLSSLELGDSALYFCATGQGSRRAFGSGTRLTVV.

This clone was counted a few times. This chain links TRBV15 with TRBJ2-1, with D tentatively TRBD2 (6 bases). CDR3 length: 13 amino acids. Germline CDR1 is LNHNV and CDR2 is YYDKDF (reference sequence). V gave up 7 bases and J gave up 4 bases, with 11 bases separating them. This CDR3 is CATIADNYNEQFF. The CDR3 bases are TGTGCCACCATAGCGGACAATTACAATGAGCAGTTCTTC. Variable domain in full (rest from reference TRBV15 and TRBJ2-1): DAMVIQNPRYQVTQFGKPVTLSCSQTLNHNVMYWYQQKSSQAPKLLFHYYDKDFNNEADTPDNFQSRRPNTSFCFLDIRSPGLGDTAMYLCATIADNYNEQFFGPGTRLTVL.

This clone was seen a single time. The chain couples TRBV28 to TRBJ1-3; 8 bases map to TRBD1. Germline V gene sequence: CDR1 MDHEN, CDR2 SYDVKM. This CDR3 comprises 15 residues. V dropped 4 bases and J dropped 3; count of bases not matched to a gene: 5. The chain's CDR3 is CASSSGGAGGNTIYF. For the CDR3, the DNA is TGTGCCAGCAGTTCAGGGGGCGCAGGTGGAAACACCATATATTTT.

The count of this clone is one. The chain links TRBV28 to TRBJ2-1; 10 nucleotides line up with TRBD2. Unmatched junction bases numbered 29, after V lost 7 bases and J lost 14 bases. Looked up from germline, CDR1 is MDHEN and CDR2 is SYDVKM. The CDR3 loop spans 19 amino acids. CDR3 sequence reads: CASTADPPGAGGSQVLEFF. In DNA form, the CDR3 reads TGTGCCAGCACCGCCGACCCCCCGGGAGCGGGAGGGAGTCAGGTACTCGAGTTCTTC. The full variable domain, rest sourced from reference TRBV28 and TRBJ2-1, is DVKVTQSSRYLVKRTGEKVFLECVQDMDHENMFWYRQDPGLGLRLIYFSYDVKMKEKGDIPEGYSVSREKKERFSLILESASTNQTSMYLCASTADPPGAGGSQVLEFFGPGTRLTVL.

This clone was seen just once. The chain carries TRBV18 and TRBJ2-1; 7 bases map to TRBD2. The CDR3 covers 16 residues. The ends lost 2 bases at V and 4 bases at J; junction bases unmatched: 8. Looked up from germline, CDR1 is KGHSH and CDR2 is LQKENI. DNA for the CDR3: TGTGCCAGCTCACCAAGTGCAGCGGGAAGTTACAATGAGCAGTTCTTC. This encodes CASSPSAAGSYNEQFF.

CDR3 coding DNA: TGTGCCAGTAGCCCCAGGGGGGGACAGTTTATTGCAACTAATGAAAAACTGTTTTTT. This gives the protein CASSPRGGQFIATNEKLFF. The chain uses TRBV19 and TRBJ1-4, with 7 bases lining up with TRBD1. Germline V CDR1 and CDR2: LNHDA, SQIVND (reference sequence). This CDR3 is 19 amino acids long. V dropped 6 bases and J dropped 0; count of bases not matched to a gene: 16.

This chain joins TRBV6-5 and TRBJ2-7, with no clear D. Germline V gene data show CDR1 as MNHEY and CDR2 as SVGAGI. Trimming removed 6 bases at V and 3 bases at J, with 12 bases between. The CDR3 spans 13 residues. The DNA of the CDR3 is TGTGCCAGCAGGGACCTGTGGGGCTACGAGCAGTACGTC. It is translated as CASRDLWGYEQYV.

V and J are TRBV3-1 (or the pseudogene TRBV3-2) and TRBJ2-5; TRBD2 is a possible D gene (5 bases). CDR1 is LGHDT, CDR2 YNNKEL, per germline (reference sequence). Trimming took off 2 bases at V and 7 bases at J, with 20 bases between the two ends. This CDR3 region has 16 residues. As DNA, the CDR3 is TGTGCCAGCAGCCAAAACCATAGACAAGCGGCCGGGACCCAGTACTTC. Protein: CASSQNHRQAAGTQYF.

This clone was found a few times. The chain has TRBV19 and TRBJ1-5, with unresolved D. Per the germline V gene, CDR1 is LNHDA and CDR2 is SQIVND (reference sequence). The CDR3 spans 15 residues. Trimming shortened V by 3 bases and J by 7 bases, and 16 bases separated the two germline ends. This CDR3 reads CASSMAGDGRQPQHF. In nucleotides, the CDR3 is TGTGCCAGTAGTATGGCCGGGGATGGTCGACAGCCCCAGCATTTT. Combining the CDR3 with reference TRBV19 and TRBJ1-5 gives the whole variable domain DGGITQSPKYLFRKEGQNVTLSCEQNLNHDAMYWYRQDPGQGLRLIYYSQIVNDFQKGDIAEGYSVSREKKESFPLTVTSAQKNPTAFYLCASSMAGDGRQPQHFGDGTRLSIL.

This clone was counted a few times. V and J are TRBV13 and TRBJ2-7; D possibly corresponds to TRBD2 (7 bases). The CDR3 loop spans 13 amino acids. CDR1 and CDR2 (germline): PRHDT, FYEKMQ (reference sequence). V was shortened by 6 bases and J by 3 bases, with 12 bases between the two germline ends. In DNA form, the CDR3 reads TGTGCCAGCAGAAAGGGGGGGGACTACGAGCAGTACGTC. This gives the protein CASRKGGDYEQYV.

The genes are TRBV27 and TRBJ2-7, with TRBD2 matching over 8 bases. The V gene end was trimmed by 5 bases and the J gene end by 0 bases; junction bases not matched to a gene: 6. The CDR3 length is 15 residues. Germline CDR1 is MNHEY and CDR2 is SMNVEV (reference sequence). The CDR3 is CASSPIAGTSYEQYF. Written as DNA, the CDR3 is TGTGCCAGCAGTCCAATAGCGGGAACCTCCTACGAGCAGTACTTC.

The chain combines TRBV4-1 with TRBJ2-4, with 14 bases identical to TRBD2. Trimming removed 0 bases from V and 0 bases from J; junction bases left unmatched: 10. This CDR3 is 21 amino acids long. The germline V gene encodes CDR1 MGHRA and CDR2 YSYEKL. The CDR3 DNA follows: TGCGCCAGCAGCCAAGATCGTCTAGGGACTAGCGGGGGCATAGCCAAAAACATTCAGTACTTC. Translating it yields CASSQDRLGTSGGIAKNIQYF.

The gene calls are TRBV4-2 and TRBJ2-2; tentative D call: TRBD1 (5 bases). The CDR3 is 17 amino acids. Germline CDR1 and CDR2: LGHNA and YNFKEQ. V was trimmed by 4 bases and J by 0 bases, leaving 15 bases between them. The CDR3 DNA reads TGTGCCAGCAGCCCCCACCCGACAGAGTCGAACACCGGGGAGCTGTTTTTT. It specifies CASSPHPTESNTGELFF.

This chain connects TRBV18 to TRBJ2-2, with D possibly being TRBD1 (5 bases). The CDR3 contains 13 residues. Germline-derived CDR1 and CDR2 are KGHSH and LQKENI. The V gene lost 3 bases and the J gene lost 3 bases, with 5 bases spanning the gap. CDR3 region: CASSPRDTGELFF. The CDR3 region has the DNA TGTGCCAGCTCACCCAGGGACACCGGGGAGCTGTTTTTT.

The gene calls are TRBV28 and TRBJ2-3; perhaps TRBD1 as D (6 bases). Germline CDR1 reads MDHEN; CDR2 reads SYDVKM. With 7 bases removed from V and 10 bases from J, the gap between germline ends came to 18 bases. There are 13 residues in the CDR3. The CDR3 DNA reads TGTGCCAGCAAGGGGGACACTTTACAGGCGCAGTATTTT. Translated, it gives CASKGDTLQAQYF.

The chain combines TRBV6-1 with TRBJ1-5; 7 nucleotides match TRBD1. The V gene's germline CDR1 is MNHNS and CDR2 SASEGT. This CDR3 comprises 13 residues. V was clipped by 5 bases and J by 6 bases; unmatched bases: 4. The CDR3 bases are TGTGCCAGCAGTACGACAGGGACTCAGCCCCAGCATTTT. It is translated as CASSTTGTQPQHF.

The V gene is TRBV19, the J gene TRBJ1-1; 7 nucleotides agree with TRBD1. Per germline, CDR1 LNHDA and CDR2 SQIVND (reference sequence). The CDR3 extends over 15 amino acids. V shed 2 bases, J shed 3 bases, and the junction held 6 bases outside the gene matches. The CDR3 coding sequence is TGTGCCAGTAGTATACGACAGGGAACCTACACTGAAGCTTTCTTT. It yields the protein CASSIRQGTYTEAFF. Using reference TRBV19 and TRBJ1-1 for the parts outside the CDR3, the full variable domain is DGGITQSPKYLFRKEGQNVTLSCEQNLNHDAMYWYRQDPGQGLRLIYYSQIVNDFQKGDIAEGYSVSREKKESFPLTVTSAQKNPTAFYLCASSIRQGTYTEAFFGQGTRLTVV.

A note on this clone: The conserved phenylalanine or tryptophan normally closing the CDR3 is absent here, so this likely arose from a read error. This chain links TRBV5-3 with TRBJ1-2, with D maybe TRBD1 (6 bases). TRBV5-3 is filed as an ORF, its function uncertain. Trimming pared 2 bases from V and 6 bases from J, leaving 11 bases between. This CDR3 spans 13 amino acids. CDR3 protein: CARSFLRGHGYTL. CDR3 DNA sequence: TGTGCCAGAAGCTTCCTCAGGGGTCATGGCTACACCCTC.

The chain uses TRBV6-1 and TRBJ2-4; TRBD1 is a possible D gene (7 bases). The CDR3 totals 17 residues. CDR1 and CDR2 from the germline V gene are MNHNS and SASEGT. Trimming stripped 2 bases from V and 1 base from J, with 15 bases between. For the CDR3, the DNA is TGTGCCAGCAGTGAAAGGTCAGGGGGGTATGCCAAAAACATTCAGTACTTC. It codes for CASSERSGGYAKNIQYF.

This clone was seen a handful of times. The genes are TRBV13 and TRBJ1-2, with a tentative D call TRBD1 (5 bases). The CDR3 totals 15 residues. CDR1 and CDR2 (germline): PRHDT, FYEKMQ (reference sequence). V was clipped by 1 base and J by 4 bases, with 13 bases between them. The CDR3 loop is CASSLAPQGPYGYTF. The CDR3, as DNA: TGTGCCAGCAGCTTAGCTCCTCAGGGACCCTATGGCTACACCTTC.

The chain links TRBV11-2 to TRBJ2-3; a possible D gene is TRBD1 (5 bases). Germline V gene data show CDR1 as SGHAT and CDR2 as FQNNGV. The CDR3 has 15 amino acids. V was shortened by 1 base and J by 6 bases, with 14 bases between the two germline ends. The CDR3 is CASSLGGVGADTQYF. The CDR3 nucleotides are TGTGCCAGCAGCTTAGGGGGCGTAGGAGCCGATACGCAGTATTTT.

For the CDR3, the DNA is TGTGCCAGCAGTTGGGACAATCATGGCTACACCTTC. Its protein product is CASSWDNHGYTF. The rearrangement uses TRBV12-3 or TRBV12-4 and TRBJ1-2; perhaps TRBD1 as D (6 bases). The CDR3 totals 12 residues. Trimming took off 4 bases at V and 6 bases at J, with 9 bases between the two ends.

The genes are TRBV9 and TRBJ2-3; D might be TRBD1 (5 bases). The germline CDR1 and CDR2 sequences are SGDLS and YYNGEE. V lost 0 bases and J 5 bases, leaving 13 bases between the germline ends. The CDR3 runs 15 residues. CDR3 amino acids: CASSVEGAGLDTQYF. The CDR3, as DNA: TGTGCCAGCAGCGTAGAAGGGGCAGGGCTAGATACGCAGTATTTT.

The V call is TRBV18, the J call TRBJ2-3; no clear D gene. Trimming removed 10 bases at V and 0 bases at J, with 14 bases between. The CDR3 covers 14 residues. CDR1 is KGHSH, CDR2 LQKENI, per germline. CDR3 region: CATLPDLSTDTQYF. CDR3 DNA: TGTGCCACACTCCCGGACCTAAGCACAGATACGCAGTATTTT.

The CDR3 bases are TGTGCCAGCAGCTTAGGGCTAGCGGGAGAAGCGAACACCGGGGAGCTGTTTTTT. This encodes CASSLGLAGEANTGELFF. The chain carries TRBV7-9 and TRBJ2-2, with TRBD2 matching over 10 bases. V trimming: 1 base; J trimming: 0 bases; junction bases outside the gene matches: 5. CDR3 length: 18 residues. Germline V gene data show CDR1 as SEHNR and CDR2 as FQNEAQ (reference sequence). Complete variable domain (other parts from reference TRBV7-9 and TRBJ2-2): DTGVSQNPRHKITKRGQNVTFRCDPISEHNRLYWYRQTLGQGPEFLTYFQNEAQLEKSRLLSDRFSAERPKGSFSTLEIQRTEQGDSAMYLCASSLGLAGEANTGELFFGEGSRLTVL.